This T cell receptor beta chain was sequenced during a study of T cell changes during pregnancy in multiple sclerosis. The CDR3 covers 12 residues. Germline V gives CDR1 SGHAT, CDR2 FQNNGV. Regarding this clone: Germline is not matched at one junction end, which may reflect a read error.

Produced via immunoSEQ multiplex PCR; TCRdb's table is partial and in-frame only. The table lists 55,000 to 95,000 clones, roughly nine tenths of them singletons. Source: peripheral blood, taken in the second trimester of pregnancy. This rearrangement joins TRBV11-2 to TRBJ1-4; the match to TRBD1 covers 7 bases. The TCR originated in a female donor in good health, enrolled as a control in a pregnancy study. CDR3 DNA: TGTGCCAGCAGCTTAAATCCTGGACAGGTTCGTTTT. Amino acids: CASSLNPGQVRF.